Given below is one T cell receptor (beta chain) in context. Its antigen is unidentified. Assay: immunoSEQ multiplex PCR; the TCRdb copy retains only in-frame clones and omits some. The table records 410,000 or so clones, 90% of them present only once. Treatment described: roughly 18 received Ad26.COV2.S at low or high dose, single or two shots; 5 received placebo; per-sample allocation not given. Day 63 following the first vaccine or placebo injection was when the samples were taken. This record belongs to a study of Ad26.COV2.S vaccination and SARS-CoV-2 variants. The wider study: Each vaccinee took Ad26.COV2.S intramuscularly, once or twice 56 days apart. Whole-study results and caveats: Using TCR breadth and depth analyses may have led to underestimated total T cell responses.

J was trimmed by 2 bases and V by 5 bases; bases with no gene match: 8. The germline V gene has CDR1 MDHEN and CDR2 SYDVKM. CDR3 length: 15 amino acids. The chain carries TRBV28 and TRBJ2-7, with 8 bases matching TRBD1. This specimen was peripheral blood, taken in a trial of Ad26.COV2.S vaccine versus placebo. The TCR was taken from a person between 18 and 65 years old who received the Ad26.COV2.S COVID-19 vaccine or a placebo. The CDR3 coding sequence is TGTGCCAGCAGTCAGGACAGGGTAAACCCCTACGAGCAGTACTTC. Residues: CASSQDRVNPYEQYF. The full variable domain, in which reference TRBV28 and TRBJ2-7 provide the parts outside the CDR3, is DVKVTQSSRYLVKRTGEKVFLECVQDMDHENMFWYRQDPGLGLRLIYFSYDVKMKEKGDIPEGYSVSREKKERFSLILESASTNQTSMYLCASSQDRVNPYEQYFGPGTRLTVT.